The present T cell receptor beta chain was sequenced within a study of cytomegalovirus exposure and HLA in healthy donors. Study background: Most genotyped donors, roughly 83% of around 370, had Caucasian-associated genetic ancestry. Study-wide points: Later on, an analysis found that several of the most significant clusters appeared to be linked to common viral pathogens, which included parvovirus B19. Looking again later, the authors saw that most CMV-associated TCR beta chains seemed HLA-restricted. Likely technical artifact: a cluster of highly shared sequence variants.

Concerning this clone: Its cognate antigen is unknown.

Trimming pared 4 bases from V and 3 bases from J, leaving 21 bases between. The CDR3 loop spans 16 amino acids. From germline, CDR1 is GTSNPN and CDR2 SVGIG (reference sequence). It was with 60 Vbeta and 13 Jbeta primers that the PCR ran. TCRdb's copy holds only in-frame clones and misses some; the assay was immunoSEQ multiplex PCR. This table has 90,000 to 150,000 clones, 65% to 80% appearing once. Sequencing was performed on PBMCs. This chain links TRBV30 with TRBJ1-1; no clear D gene. This receptor was identified in a female donor in good health and CMV-seronegative. For the CDR3, the DNA is TGTGCCTGGAATACCTTGGCCCCCGCTCGGGACACTGAAGCTTTCTTT. Amino acid sequence: CAWNTLAPARDTEAFF.